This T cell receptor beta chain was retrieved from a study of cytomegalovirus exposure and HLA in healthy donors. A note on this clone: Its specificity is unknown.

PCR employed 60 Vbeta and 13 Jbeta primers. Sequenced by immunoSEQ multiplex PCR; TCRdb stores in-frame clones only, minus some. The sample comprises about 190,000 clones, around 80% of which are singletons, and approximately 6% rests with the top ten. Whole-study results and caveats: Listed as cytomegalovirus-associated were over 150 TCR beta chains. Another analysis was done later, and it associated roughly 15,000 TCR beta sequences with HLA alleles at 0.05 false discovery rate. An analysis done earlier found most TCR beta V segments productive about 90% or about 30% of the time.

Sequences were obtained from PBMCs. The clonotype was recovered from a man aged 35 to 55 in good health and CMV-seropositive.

Here the CDR3 reads CASSLGGLAGGRSTDTQYF. The CDR3 DNA reads TGTGCCAGCAGCTTGGGGGGACTAGCGGGGGGGCGGAGCACAGATACGCAGTATTTT. The chain couples TRBV5-4 to TRBJ2-3, with 16 bases aligning to TRBD2. The V gene end was trimmed by 0 bases and the J gene end by 0 bases; junction bases not matched to a gene: 4. CDR3 length: 19 residues. The germline V gene encodes CDR1 SGHNT and CDR2 YYREEE (reference sequence). The whole variable domain, filled in from reference TRBV5-4 and TRBJ2-3, reads ETGVTQSPTHLIKTRGQQVTLRCSSQSGHNTVSWYQQALGQGPQFIFQYYREEENGRGNFPPRFSGLQFPNYSSELNVNALELDDSALYLCASSLGGLAGGRSTDTQYFGPGTRLTVL.